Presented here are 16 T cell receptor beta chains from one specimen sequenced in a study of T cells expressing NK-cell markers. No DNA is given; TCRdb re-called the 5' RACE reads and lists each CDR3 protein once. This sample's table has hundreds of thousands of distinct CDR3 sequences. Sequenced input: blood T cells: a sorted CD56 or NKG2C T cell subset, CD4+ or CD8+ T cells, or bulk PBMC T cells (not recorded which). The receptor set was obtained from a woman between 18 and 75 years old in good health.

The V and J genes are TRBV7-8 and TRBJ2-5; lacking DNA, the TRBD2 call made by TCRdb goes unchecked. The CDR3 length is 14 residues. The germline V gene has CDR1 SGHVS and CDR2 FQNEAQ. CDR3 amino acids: CALSTSGREETQYF.

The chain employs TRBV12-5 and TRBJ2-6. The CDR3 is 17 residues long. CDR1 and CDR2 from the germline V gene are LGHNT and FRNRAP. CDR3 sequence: CASGSFEIGTGANVLTF.

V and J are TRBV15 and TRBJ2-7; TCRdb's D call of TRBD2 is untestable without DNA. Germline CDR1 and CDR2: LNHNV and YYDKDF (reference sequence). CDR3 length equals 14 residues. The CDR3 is CATSRKGLAGEQYF.

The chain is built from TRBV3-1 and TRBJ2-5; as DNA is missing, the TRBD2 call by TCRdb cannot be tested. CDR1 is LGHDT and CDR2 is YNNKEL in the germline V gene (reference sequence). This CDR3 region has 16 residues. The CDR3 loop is CASSPTQRGGLETQYF.

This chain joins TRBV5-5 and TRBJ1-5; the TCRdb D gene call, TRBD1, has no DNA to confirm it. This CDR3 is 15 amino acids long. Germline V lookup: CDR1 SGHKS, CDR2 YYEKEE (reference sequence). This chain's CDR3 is CASSTTGVNNQPQHF.

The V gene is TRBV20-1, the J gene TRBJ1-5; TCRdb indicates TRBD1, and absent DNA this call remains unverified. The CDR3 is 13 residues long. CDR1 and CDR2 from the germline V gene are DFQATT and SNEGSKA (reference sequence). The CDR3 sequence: CSASDRANQPQHF.

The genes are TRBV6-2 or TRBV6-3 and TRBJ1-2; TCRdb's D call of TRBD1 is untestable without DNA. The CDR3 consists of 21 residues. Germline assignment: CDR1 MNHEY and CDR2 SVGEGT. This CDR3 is CASTRPGNRAGTGGDLYGYTF.

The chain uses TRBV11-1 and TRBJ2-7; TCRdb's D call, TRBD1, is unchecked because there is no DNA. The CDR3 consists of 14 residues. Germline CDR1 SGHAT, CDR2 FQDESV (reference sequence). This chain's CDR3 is CASSPRDTNLEQYF.

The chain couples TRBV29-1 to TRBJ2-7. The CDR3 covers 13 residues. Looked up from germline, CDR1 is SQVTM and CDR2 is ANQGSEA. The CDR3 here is CSVGVGSSYEQYF.

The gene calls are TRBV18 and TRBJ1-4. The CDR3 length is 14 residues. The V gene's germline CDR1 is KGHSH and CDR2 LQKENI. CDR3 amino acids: CASSPVRTNEKLFF.

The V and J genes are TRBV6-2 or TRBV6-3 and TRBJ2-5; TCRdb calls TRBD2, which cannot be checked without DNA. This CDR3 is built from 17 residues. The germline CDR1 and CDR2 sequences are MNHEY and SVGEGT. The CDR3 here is CASSPRLAGAPRETQYF.

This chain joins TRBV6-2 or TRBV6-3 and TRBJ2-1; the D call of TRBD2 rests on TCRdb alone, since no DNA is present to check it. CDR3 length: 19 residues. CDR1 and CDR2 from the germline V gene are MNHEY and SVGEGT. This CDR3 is CASSPSGGLAGGPYNEQFF.

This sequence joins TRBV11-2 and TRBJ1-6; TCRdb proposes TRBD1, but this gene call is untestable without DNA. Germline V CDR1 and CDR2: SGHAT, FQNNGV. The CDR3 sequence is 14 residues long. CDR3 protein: CASTPRSGGSPLHF.

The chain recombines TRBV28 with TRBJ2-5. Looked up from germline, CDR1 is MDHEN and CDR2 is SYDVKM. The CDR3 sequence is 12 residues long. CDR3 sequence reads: CASSLFQETQYF. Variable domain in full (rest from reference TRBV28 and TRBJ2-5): DVKVTQSSRYLVKRTGEKVFLECVQDMDHENMFWYRQDPGLGLRLIYFSYDVKMKEKGDIPEGYSVSREKKERFSLILESASTNQTSMYLCASSLFQETQYFGPGTRLLVL.

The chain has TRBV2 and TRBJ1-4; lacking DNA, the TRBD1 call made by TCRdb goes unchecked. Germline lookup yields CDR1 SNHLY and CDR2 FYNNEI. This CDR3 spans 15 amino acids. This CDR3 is CASSEGTRTNEKLFF.

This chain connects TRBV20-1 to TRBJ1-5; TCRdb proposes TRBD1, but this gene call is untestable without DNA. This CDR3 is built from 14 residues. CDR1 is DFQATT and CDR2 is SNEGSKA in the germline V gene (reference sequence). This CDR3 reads CSARNPEGNQPQHF.